Reported below is one T cell receptor beta chain. As yet, its antigen is unknown. The data derive from a study of Graves' ophthalmopathy and Graves' hyperthyroidism. Across the whole study: Blood was drawn at initial diagnosis, before any treatment.

Using RNA transcripts, the TCR beta CDR3 regions were amplified. The authors performed first-round RT-PCR with HTBI primers and then a second-round multiplex PCR. TCRdb fed the multiplex PCR reads into MiXCR, producing one record per CDR3 protein. The table shows around 660,000 distinct CDR3 sequences, with roughly 41% occurring only once. Study-wide results and caveats: Distinction of ophthalmopathy from stable hyperthyroidism by a 13-signature model reached about 87% sensitivity and roughly 81% specificity. Blood samples also showed most expanded thyroid clonotypes exceeding 0.001 frequency.

The CDR3 runs 15 residues. V was pared by 5 bases and J by 2 bases, with 3 bases of the junction left unmatched. CDR1 LNHNV and CDR2 YYDKDF come from the germline V gene (reference sequence). Clinical symptoms, serum thyroxine, TRAb, thyroid ultrasound and orbital computed tomography formed the basis of diagnosis. This receptor was obtained from an adult man with Graves' ophthalmopathy. Sequencing was carried out using peripheral blood. V gene TRBV15 combines with J gene TRBJ1-3, with 10 bases lining up with TRBD1. The CDR3 loop reads CATSGTGEPGNTIYF. The CDR3 nucleotides read TGTGCCACCAGCGGGACAGGGGAACCTGGAAACACCATATATTTT.